One T cell receptor (beta chain) is described in this entry. The data are from a study of cytomegalovirus exposure and HLA in healthy donors. Primers: 60 Vbeta forward and 13 Jbeta reverse. The method was immunoSEQ multiplex PCR; TCRdb's version includes in-frame clones alone and lacks a portion of them. The data show 100,000 or so clones, 69% seen once. Trimming removed 4 bases at V and 1 base at J, with 11 bases between. The germline gives CDR1 LGHNA, CDR2 YSLEER. This CDR3 is 15 amino acids long. The donors comprised healthy bone marrow donors. The origin of this receptor is a man aged 25 to 40 in good health and CMV-seronegative. Sequencing was performed on PBMCs. The chain links TRBV4-3 to TRBJ2-1; D perhaps matches TRBD2 (5 bases). CDR3 DNA: TGCGCCAGCAGCCTTCGGACTGATTCCTACAATGAGCAGTTCTTC. Its protein is CASSLRTDSYNEQFF.